These 22 T cell receptor beta chains came from one sample sequenced in a study of shared clonotypes between healthy human individuals. Positive CCR7 selection of CD45RO-negative cells yielded the naive CD8 cells, and terminally differentiated effector memory CD45RA+ cells were excluded. Here immunoSEQ multiplex PCR was the method, and the copy in TCRdb shows in-frame clones only, minus some. Of approximately 2,000,000 clones listed, 93% are singletons. The sample consisted of naive CD8+ T cells from PBMCs. The receptor set was obtained from a man between 18 and 35 years old in good health. Some clones in this sample may be carry-over from other donors' samples.

The rearrangement uses TRBV10-2 and TRBJ1-5; D gene unclear. Looked up from germline, CDR1 is WSHSY and CDR2 is SAAADI. V lost 2 bases and J lost 6, with 14 bases in between. This CDR3 is built from 15 residues. DNA for the CDR3: TGCGCCAGCAGTGAGCGTGCAGCCAAGCCTCAGCCCCAGCATTTT. Its translation: CASSERAAKPQPQHF.

The chain recombines TRBV30 with TRBJ2-5; D gene unclear. V gave up 5 bases and J gave up 4 bases, with 17 bases separating them. The germline V gene has CDR1 GTSNPN and CDR2 SVGIG (reference sequence). This CDR3 contains 14 residues. This CDR3 reads CAWDWTAGTETQYF. CDR3 coding DNA: TGTGCCTGGGATTGGACGGCCGGTACAGAGACCCAGTACTTC.

The chain joins TRBV29-1 to TRBJ2-7; TRBD1 might be the D (5 bases). Germline CDR1 and CDR2: SQVTM and ANQGSEA. The CDR3 is 13 amino acids. The V end was cut by 3 bases, the J end by 2 bases, with 11 bases between. Here the CDR3 reads CSVEGDRTYEQYF. CDR3 coding DNA: TGCAGCGTTGAGGGTGACAGAACCTACGAGCAGTACTTC.

The chain employs TRBV4-3 and TRBJ2-1; the match to TRBD2 covers 8 bases. This CDR3 contains 16 residues. Trimming removed 1 base from V and 8 bases from J; junction bases left unmatched: 10. Germline V gene sequence: CDR1 LGHNA, CDR2 YSLEER. The DNA of the CDR3 is TGCGCCAGCAGCCAAGTACCCCGCGGGAGGACGCATGAGCAGTTCTTC. Amino acids: CASSQVPRGRTHEQFF.

The chain recombines TRBV27 with TRBJ2-3; D assignment may be TRBD1 or TRBD2 (5 bases each). Germline loops: CDR1 MNHEY, CDR2 SMNVEV (reference sequence). Trimming stripped 5 bases from V and 11 bases from J, with 17 bases between. This CDR3 region has 13 residues. The CDR3 DNA reads as TGTGCCAGCAGTCCCCGGGGCTACCTCTTGCAGTATTTT. It encodes CASSPRGYLLQYF.

The V gene is TRBV7-8, the J gene TRBJ2-7; 8 nucleotides align to TRBD2. V dropped 4 bases and J dropped 2; count of bases not matched to a gene: 7. The length of the CDR3 is 15 residues. The germline V gene encodes CDR1 SGHVS and CDR2 FQNEAQ. The CDR3 region has the DNA TGTGCCAGCAGCTCGACATTTAGCGGGGCCTACGAGCAGTACTTC. Protein: CASSSTFSGAYEQYF.

Comments on this clone: At the DNA level, this CDR3 is encoded by other sequences in the same sample as well. This rearrangement joins TRBV15 to TRBJ2-5, with D unresolved. The CDR3 contains 14 residues. V lost 0 bases, J lost 5 bases, and 10 bases lay in between. Germline V gene sequence: CDR1 LNHNV, CDR2 YYDKDF (reference sequence). The CDR3 DNA reads TGTGCCACCAGCAGAGATGGGGTGGGGGAGACCCAGTACTTC. This gives the protein CATSRDGVGETQYF.

This rearrangement joins TRBV21-1 to TRBJ1-4; TRBD1 is the table's D call and was not checked against the DNA. TRBV21-1 is a known pseudogene. This CDR3 has 16 amino acids. The CDR3 coding sequence is TGTGCCAGCAGCCGCGTGTTGGGCAGGGGGTCCGTTGAACTGTTTTTT. Protein sequence: CASSRVLGRGSVELFF.

V usage is TRBV4-2 and J usage is TRBJ2-1; TRBD2 is a possible D gene (5 bases). Germline CDR1 is LGHNA and CDR2 is YNFKEQ. The CDR3 has 16 amino acids. Trimming stripped 0 bases from V and 4 bases from J, with 13 bases between. The CDR3 nucleotides read TGTGCCAGCAGCCAAGATTACAGCGGACGATACAATGAGCAGTTCTTC. This gives the protein CASSQDYSGRYNEQFF.

The chain uses TRBV2 and TRBJ2-7, with TRBD1 identical over 8 bases. CDR1 is SNHLY, CDR2 FYNNEI, per germline. Trimming cost V 4 bases and J 2 bases; bases outside gene matches: 4. The length of the CDR3 is 14 residues. In DNA, the CDR3 is TGTGCCAGCAGTGGACGGACAGGGCCCTACGAGCAGTACTTC. Translation: CASSGRTGPYEQYF.

CDR3 protein: CASSLLRNTEAFF. The CDR3 DNA is TGTGCCAGCAGTTTATTGAGGAACACTGAAGCTTTCTTT. V gene TRBV27 combines with J gene TRBJ1-1, with D uncertain. Trimming shortened V by 1 base and J by 1 base, and 4 bases separated the two germline ends. CDR1 and CDR2 from the germline V gene are MNHEY and SMNVEV (reference sequence). The CDR3 is 13 residues long.

The genes are TRBV9 and TRBJ2-1; 9 nucleotides agree with TRBD2. The germline gives CDR1 SGDLS, CDR2 YYNGEE. This CDR3 is built from 15 residues. The junction had 8 bases not matched to a gene; V was cut back by 4 bases and J by 6 bases. The CDR3 DNA reads TGTGCCAGCAGCACGAGCGGGAGGCCTATCAATGAGCAGTTCTTC. Translated, it gives CASSTSGRPINEQFF.

The chain couples TRBV7-3 to TRBJ2-6; no clear D. CDR3 size: 19 residues. The germline V gene encodes CDR1 SGHTA and CDR2 FQGTGA. Trimming took 5 bases from V and 0 from J, leaving 20 bases between them. The CDR3 is CASSPLGLESYSGANVLTF. In nucleotides, the CDR3 is TGTGCCAGCAGCCCCCTAGGTCTAGAGTCTTACTCTGGGGCCAACGTCCTGACTTTC.

This rearrangement joins TRBV19 to TRBJ2-7, with D maybe TRBD1 (5 bases). Trimming took off 6 bases at V and 1 base at J, with 13 bases between the two ends. Germline CDR1 is LNHDA and CDR2 is SQIVND (reference sequence). The CDR3 sequence is 14 residues long. CDR3 region: CASSQGEASYEQYF. CDR3 nucleotides: TGTGCCAGTAGCCAGGGTGAGGCGTCCTACGAGCAGTACTTC.

The V call is TRBV5-8, the J call TRBJ2-7; D tentatively reads TRBD1 or TRBD2 (6 bases each). This CDR3 region has 15 residues. V dropped 2 bases and J dropped 0 bases, with 12 bases sitting between them. Germline loops: CDR1 SGHTS, CDR2 YDEGEE. The CDR3 region is CASSFGGRSSYEQYF. The CDR3 coding sequence is TGTGCCAGCAGCTTCGGGGGCAGGAGCTCCTACGAGCAGTACTTC.

This clone is a singleton in its sample. This chain links TRBV7-9 with TRBJ2-7; 9 positions agree with TRBD1. After removal of 4 bases from V and 7 bases from J, the junction contained 8 bases not matched to a gene. This CDR3 has 14 residues. Germline CDR1 and CDR2: SEHNR and FQNEAQ (reference sequence). The CDR3 sequence is CASSSGTGFREQYF. DNA for the CDR3: TGTGCCAGCAGCTCCGGGACAGGGTTCAGGGAGCAGTACTTC.

The chain carries TRBV9 and TRBJ2-1; D might be TRBD1 (7 bases). Trimming pared 0 bases from V and 9 bases from J, leaving 25 bases between. The germline V gene has CDR1 SGDLS and CDR2 YYNGEE. The CDR3 totals 18 residues. This chain's CDR3 is CASSVARGRGLFSPEQFF. Written as DNA, the CDR3 is TGTGCCAGCAGCGTAGCTAGGGGGCGGGGACTCTTCTCCCCTGAGCAGTTCTTC.

The V and J genes are TRBV21-1 and TRBJ1-5; the tabulated D call, TRBD1, remains unverified against the DNA. TRBV21-1 is assigned pseudogene status. The CDR3 loop spans 13 amino acids. The CDR3 reads CASSKDRNQPQHF. The CDR3 bases are TGTGCCAGCAGCAAGGACAGGAATCAGCCCCAGCATTTT.

The chain links TRBV12-5 to TRBJ2-7; no clear D gene. V was trimmed by 2 bases and J by 9 bases, leaving 11 bases between them. The CDR3 is made up of 12 amino acids. Per the germline V gene, CDR1 is LGHNT and CDR2 is FRNRAP. CDR3 bases: TGTGCTAGTGGTTTGTCCGCGGCGGTGCAGTACTTC. Translating it yields CASGLSAAVQYF.

This clone appeared a single time. This chain uses TRBV28 with TRBJ2-3; tentatively, D is TRBD2 (6 bases). The CDR3 sequence is 14 residues long. The germline CDR1 and CDR2 sequences are MDHEN and SYDVKM. Trimming took 2 bases from V and 4 from J, leaving 10 bases between them. The CDR3 sequence: CASSLTGEADTQYF. The DNA for the CDR3 is TGTGCCAGCAGTTTAACGGGGGAAGCAGATACGCAGTATTTT.

The chain has TRBV19 and TRBJ2-1, with D possibly matching TRBD2 (6 bases). Trimming took 0 bases from V and 7 from J, leaving 13 bases between them. The germline gives CDR1 LNHDA, CDR2 SQIVND (reference sequence). CDR3 length equals 15 residues. The CDR3 bases are TGTGCCAGTAGTATAGAGGAGGGTTGGGGAAATGAGCAGTTCTTC. Protein product: CASSIEEGWGNEQFF.

CDR3 in amino acids: CASSEGGSAGPLGTEAFF. In nucleotides, the CDR3 is TGTGCCAGCAGCGAAGGTGGGAGTGCGGGGCCCCTTGGGACTGAAGCTTTCTTT. The V gene is TRBV11-1, the J gene TRBJ1-1; tentatively, D is TRBD1 (5 bases). Germline CDR1 reads SGHAT; CDR2 reads FQDESV (reference sequence). The length of the CDR3 is 18 residues. Trimming left V 5 bases short and J 5 bases short, with 27 bases between. Supplemented by reference TRBV11-1 and TRBJ1-1, the full variable domain reads EAEVAQSPRYKITEKSQAVAFWCDPISGHATLYWYRQILGQGPELLVQFQDESVVDDSQLPKDRFSAERLKGVDSTLKIQPAELGDSAMYLCASSEGGSAGPLGTEAFFGQGTRLTVV.